A single sample is the source of the 22 T cell receptor beta chains below, sequenced in a study of T cells in Graves' hyperthyroidism and ophthalmopathy. What was amplified from RNA transcripts were TCR beta CDR3 regions. With the HTBI primer set, the TCR CDR3 went through a first round of RT-PCR. TCRdb processed the multiplex PCR reads anew with MiXCR; each CDR3 protein has one entry. The sample holds 480,000 or so distinct CDR3 sequences, approximately 49% seen once. Sequencing used peripheral blood or thyroid tissue (not recorded which). Every receptor here comes from an adult woman with Graves' disease, either hyperthyroidism or ophthalmopathy (not recorded which).

This clonotype has a single count. The chain joins TRBV7-9 to TRBJ2-7; 12 bases line up with TRBD1. The CDR3 has 17 residues. The germline CDR1 and CDR2 sequences are SEHNR and FQNEAQ (reference sequence). With V trimmed by 0 bases and J by 6 bases, 9 bases remained unmatched. The DNA of the CDR3 is TGTGCCAGCAGCTTAGCTCCCCGGTCGGGACAGGGGGCCGAGCAGTACTTC. Translated: CASSLAPRSGQGAEQYF.

This clonotype turned up a few times. The chain joins TRBV20-1 to TRBJ2-7; D perhaps matches TRBD1 (6 bases). The germline V gene has CDR1 DFQATT and CDR2 SNEGSKA (reference sequence). The CDR3 extends over 15 amino acids. V was trimmed by 1 base and J by 2 bases, leaving 15 bases between them. The CDR3 loop reads CSARAATGHAYEQYF. CDR3 DNA: TGCAGTGCTAGAGCCGCAACAGGGCACGCCTACGAGCAGTACTTC.

The chain uses TRBV9 and TRBJ2-7, with a tentative D call TRBD2 (6 bases). Trimming took 2 bases from V and 6 from J, leaving 15 bases between them. This CDR3 has 14 amino acids. CDR1 and CDR2 from the germline V gene are SGDLS and YYNGEE. The CDR3 region is CASSVAPEGGEQYF. DNA of the CDR3: TGTGCCAGCAGCGTTGCTCCGGAGGGTGGCGAGCAGTACTTC.

The sample holds a few counts of this clonotype. The chain employs TRBV10-3 and TRBJ2-1; 9 positions match TRBD2. CDR1 ENHRY and CDR2 SYGVKD come from the germline V gene. The ends lost 10 bases at V and 5 bases at J; junction bases unmatched: 6. The CDR3 loop spans 13 amino acids. CDR3 region: CANSGLADNEQFF. The DNA for the CDR3 is TGTGCCAACTCGGGACTAGCTGACAATGAGCAGTTCTTC.

This clonotype was seen ten or more times. The gene calls are TRBV5-1 and TRBJ1-4; tentatively, D is TRBD1 (5 bases). The length of the CDR3 is 15 residues. Germline assignment: CDR1 SGHRS and CDR2 YFSETQ. V was shortened by 5 bases and J by 7 bases, with 18 bases between the two germline ends. CDR3 residues: CASSFTGTRGEKLFF. CDR3 DNA sequence: TGCGCCAGCAGTTTTACCGGGACCCGGGGTGAAAAACTGTTTTTT.

This clonotype was picked up many times. A read error is possible here, since a much larger clone lies one base away. The gene calls are TRBV29-1 and TRBJ1-2; D gene unclear. V was trimmed by 4 bases and J by 4 bases, leaving 13 bases between them. Germline loops: CDR1 SQVTM, CDR2 ANQGSEA. The CDR3 runs 13 residues. The CDR3 DNA follows: TGCAGCGTTGGGGGAGGGATGAGCTATGGCTACACCTTC. Its protein product is CSVGGGMSYGYTF. The variable domain in full, with the rest retrieved from reference TRBV29-1 and TRBJ1-2, is SAVISQKPSRDICQRGTSLTIQCQVDSQVTMMFWYRQQPGQSLTLIATANQGSEATYESGFVIDKFPISRPNLTFSTLTVSNMSPEDSSIYLCSVGGGMSYGYTFGSGTRLTVV.

This clonotype was picked up many times. J is TRBJ1-6 and V is TRBV10-3; D gene uncertain. This CDR3 region has 16 residues. CDR1 and CDR2 (germline): ENHRY, SYGVKD. The V and J ends lost 2 bases and 6 bases respectively, with 14 bases between them. Written as DNA, the CDR3 is TGTGCCATCAGTGAGCCTGACCAACCGGGTAATTCACCCCTCCACTTT. Translating gives CAISEPDQPGNSPLHF.

This clonotype was detected ten times or more. The gene calls are TRBV4-2 and TRBJ2-5; 7 positions agree with TRBD2. Germline CDR1 and CDR2: LGHNA and YNFKEQ. The CDR3 sequence is 17 residues long. The V segment lost 3 bases and the J segment 5 bases; nucleotides outside the gene matches: 15. In DNA form, the CDR3 reads TGTGCCAGCAGCCACCACGGTGAGCGGGATGTATCGGAGACCCAGTACTTC. Amino acid sequence: CASSHHGERDVSETQYF.

This chain joins TRBV5-1 and TRBJ1-5; D gene ambiguous. This CDR3 has 13 amino acids. Trimming removed 0 bases at V and 5 bases at J, with 6 bases between. Germline V gene data show CDR1 as SGHRS and CDR2 as YFSETQ. CDR3 residues: CASSLDIDQPQHF. CDR3 nucleotides: TGCGCCAGCAGCTTGGACATCGATCAGCCCCAGCATTTT.

Points on this clonotype: The junction shows a germline mismatch at one end, possibly a read error. The J gene is TRBJ1-4, the V gene TRBV29-1; D gene unclear. The CDR3 is made up of 12 amino acids. The germline V gene encodes CDR1 SQVTM and CDR2 ANQGSEA. Here the CDR3 reads CSVAPAPETLFF. In DNA, the CDR3 is TGCAGCGTTGCGCCGGCTCCCGAAACACTGTTTTTT.

This clonotype has just a few counts. V is TRBV20-1 and J is TRBJ1-2; TRBD1 might be the D (6 bases). CDR3 length equals 13 residues. V was clipped by 0 bases and J by 5 bases, with 10 bases between them. The V gene's germline CDR1 is DFQATT and CDR2 SNEGSKA (reference sequence). CDR3 protein: CSARDGGLYGYTF. CDR3 in DNA: TGCAGTGCTAGAGATGGGGGGCTGTATGGCTACACCTTC.

A note on this clonotype: A much larger clone differs from this one at a single base, so this may be a read error. The chain joins TRBV14 to TRBJ2-2; 10 bases are a match to TRBD2. This CDR3 is built from 17 residues. Germline assignment: CDR1 SGHDN and CDR2 FVKESK. CDR3 coding DNA: TGTGCCAGCAGCCCGGGGCGAACAGCGGGAGGGCCCGGGGGGCTGTTTTTT. Encoded protein: CASSPGRTAGGPGGLFF. The variable domain in full, with the rest retrieved from reference TRBV14 and TRBJ2-2, is EAGVTQFPSHSVIEKGQTVTLRCDPISGHDNLYWYRRVMGKEIKFLLHFVKESKQDESGMPNNRFLAERTGGTYSTLKVQPAELEDSGVYFCASSPGRTAGGPGGLFFGEGSRLTVL.

With respect to this clonotype: A read error may be the cause here, since a much bigger clone is one base away. The chain is built from TRBV19 and TRBJ2-7; no firm D call. Germline V gene lookup returns CDR1 LNHDA and CDR2 SQIVND (reference sequence). The CDR3 has 16 residues. The CDR3 DNA reads TGTGCCAGTAGTCCAGAAGGGCAACCCTTCCCCGGCGAGCAGCACTTC. This translates into CASSPEGQPFPGEQHF.

The table lists this clonotype with many counts. For the CDR3, the DNA is TGCGCCAGCAGCCAAGATTCGAACCGGGGAGACCTCTATGGCTACACCTTC. It specifies CASSQDSNRGDLYGYTF. The chain employs TRBV4-1 and TRBJ1-2; D gene unclear. In germline, CDR1 is MGHRA, CDR2 YSYEKL. V lost 0 bases and J lost 4, with 18 bases in between. CDR3 size: 17 residues.

This clonotype was observed once. The chain employs TRBV25-1 and TRBJ1-1; perhaps TRBD1 as D (6 bases). Germline V gives CDR1 MGHDK, CDR2 SYGVNS. This CDR3 is 15 amino acids long. V lost 6 bases, J lost 6 bases, and 20 bases lay in between. DNA of the CDR3: TGTGCCAGCAGAAACACAGGGTTCTCCAAGCCTGAAGCTTTCTTT. Protein sequence: CASRNTGFSKPEAFF. The full variable domain, in which reference TRBV25-1 and TRBJ1-1 provide the parts outside the CDR3, is EADIYQTPRYLVIGTGKKITLECSQTMGHDKMYWYQQDPGMELHLIHYSYGVNSTEKGDLSSESTVSRIRTEHFPLTLESARPSHTSQYLCASRNTGFSKPEAFFGQGTRLTVV.

In this sample, this clonotype turned up once. The chain joins TRBV6-5 to TRBJ2-7, with 10 bases fitting TRBD2. V lost 4 bases, J lost 3 bases, and 9 bases stayed unmatched. Per germline, CDR1 MNHEY and CDR2 SVGAGI. CDR3 length equals 16 residues. The CDR3 loop reads CASSSRSGRLDYEQYF. The CDR3 nucleotides read TGTGCCAGCAGTTCCCGTAGCGGGAGGCTCGACTACGAGCAGTACTTC.

This clonotype has ten or more counts. The genes are TRBV14 and TRBJ1-5; weak D call: TRBD1 (5 bases). Germline V gives CDR1 SGHDN, CDR2 FVKESK. This CDR3 region has 13 residues. The V end lost 4 bases, the J end lost 6 bases, and 10 bases lay between the germline ends. The CDR3 spells CASSPQGGQPQHF. The CDR3 nucleotides are TGTGCCAGCAGCCCCCAGGGAGGTCAGCCCCAGCATTTT.

V and J are TRBV10-3 and TRBJ1-2; D may be TRBD1 (5 bases). The length of the CDR3 is 13 residues. The germline V gene encodes CDR1 ENHRY and CDR2 SYGVKD. V was cut by 5 bases and J by 2 bases, with 9 bases left in between. CDR3 DNA: TGTGCCATCAGTCTGGGGGTAAACTATGGCTACACCTTC. Translating gives CAISLGVNYGYTF.

This clonotype was observed many times. The chain combines TRBV7-6 with TRBJ2-3, with 10 bases fitting TRBD2. This CDR3 has 14 residues. With V trimmed by 3 bases and J by 6 bases, 3 bases remained unmatched. Per germline, CDR1 SGHVS and CDR2 FNYEAQ. DNA for the CDR3: TGTGCCAGCAGCTTGAGCGGGAGGGCGGATACGCAGTATTTT. Its protein product is CASSLSGRADTQYF.

This clonotype has a handful of counts. The chain couples TRBV7-9 to TRBJ1-1; 8 positions agree with TRBD1. The CDR3 sequence is 14 residues long. Germline CDR1 is SEHNR and CDR2 is FQNEAQ (reference sequence). Germline trimming cut 5 bases from V and 4 bases from J; bases unmatched to any gene: 6. This CDR3 reads CASSIGQGVTEAFF. The CDR3 DNA follows: TGTGCCAGCAGCATCGGACAGGGTGTCACTGAAGCTTTCTTT.

This clonotype was picked up many times. This chain connects TRBV7-8 to TRBJ1-6, with 9 bases aligning to TRBD1. This CDR3 has 17 residues. Trimming removed 5 bases from V and 12 bases from J; junction bases left unmatched: 17. The V gene's germline CDR1 is SGHVS and CDR2 FQNEAQ. The CDR3 sequence: CASSVAISGTGTLPLHF. The CDR3 DNA reads as TGTGCCAGCAGCGTCGCAATTTCCGGGACAGGGACCTTACCCCTCCACTTT.

This sequence joins TRBV2 and TRBJ2-1; no definite D call. The CDR3 is 11 amino acids. In germline, CDR1 is SNHLY, CDR2 FYNNEI. Between the trimmed V and J ends, which lost 2 bases and 9 bases, there was a span of 5 bases. CDR3 sequence reads: CASSELVEQFF. For the CDR3, the DNA is TGTGCCAGCAGTGAATTAGTTGAGCAGTTCTTC.